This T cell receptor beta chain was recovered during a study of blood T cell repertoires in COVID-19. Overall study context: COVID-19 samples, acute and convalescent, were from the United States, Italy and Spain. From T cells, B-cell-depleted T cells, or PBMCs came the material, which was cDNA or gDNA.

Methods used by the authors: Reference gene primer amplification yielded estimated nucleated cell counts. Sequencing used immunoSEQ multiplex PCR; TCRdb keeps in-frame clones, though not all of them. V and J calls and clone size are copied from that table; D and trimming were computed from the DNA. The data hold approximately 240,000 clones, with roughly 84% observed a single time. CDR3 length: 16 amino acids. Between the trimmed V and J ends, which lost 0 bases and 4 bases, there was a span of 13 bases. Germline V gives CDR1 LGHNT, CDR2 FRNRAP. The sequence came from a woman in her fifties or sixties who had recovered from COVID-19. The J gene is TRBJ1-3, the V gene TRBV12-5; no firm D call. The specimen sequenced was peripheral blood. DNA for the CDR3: TGTGCTAGTGGTTTGGTACTTAACAGAATGGGAAACACCATATATTTT. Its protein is CASGLVLNRMGNTIYF.